The 31 T cell receptor beta chains below were found in one sample sequenced in a study of radiotherapy plus CTLA-4 blockade in lung cancer. The data were produced by immunoSEQ multiplex PCR, yet TCRdb's version contains in-frame clones alone and is incomplete. Counted here are roughly 68,000 clones, approximately 80% occurring once; the ten biggest clones make up about 6.6%. Sequencing was performed on peripheral blood, taken from a patient treated with radiotherapy plus ipilimumab. These receptors were taken from a human donor with non-small cell lung cancer who had a complete response to radiotherapy plus ipilimumab.

This clone was seen only a few times. This chain connects TRBV18 to TRBJ1-2; possibly TRBD1 for D (5 bases). V lost 2 bases to trimming and J lost 9 bases, with 13 bases between them. The CDR3 spans 13 residues. Germline-derived CDR1 and CDR2 are KGHSH and LQKENI. This CDR3 is CASSPSKGRSYTF. CDR3 coding DNA: TGTGCCAGCTCACCATCGAAGGGGAGGAGCTACACCTTC.

This clone was seen a handful of times. CDR3: CASSPRDRRSNTEAFF. The CDR3 bases are TGCGCCAGCAGCCCCCGGGACAGGAGATCGAACACTGAAGCTTTCTTT. This chain uses TRBV10-2 with TRBJ1-1; 8 positions match TRBD1. This CDR3 contains 16 residues. The junction had 10 bases not matched to a gene; V was cut back by 6 bases and J by 1 base. Germline CDR1 WSHSY, CDR2 SAAADI.

The rearrangement links TRBV7-8 to TRBJ1-3; D is unresolved. Germline V gene sequence: CDR1 SGHVS, CDR2 FQNEAQ. This CDR3 is built from 14 residues. V shed 4 bases and J shed 8 bases, with 15 bases lying between them. The CDR3 nucleotides read TGTGCCAGCAGCTCTGGACGGTCATTCGACACCATATATTTT. It translates to CASSSGRSFDTIYF.

The rearrangement links TRBV7-2 to TRBJ1-1, with 8 nucleotides matching TRBD1. J was trimmed by 2 bases and V by 3 bases; bases with no gene match: 2. CDR1 and CDR2 from the germline V gene are SGHTA and FQGNSA. The CDR3 is 14 residues long. CDR3 amino acids: CASSLGQANTEAFF. The CDR3 nucleotides are TGTGCCAGCAGCTTGGGACAGGCCAACACTGAAGCTTTCTTT.

This clone was seen a handful of times. The J gene is TRBJ2-7, the V gene TRBV11-2; tentatively, D is TRBD1 (6 bases). There are 14 residues in the CDR3. Trimming left V 5 bases short and J 3 bases short, with 14 bases between. From germline, CDR1 is SGHAT and CDR2 FQNNGV. The CDR3 protein is CASSPNPDSYEQYF. The CDR3 DNA reads as TGTGCCAGCAGCCCCAACCCGGACAGCTACGAGCAGTACTTC. Using reference TRBV11-2 and TRBJ2-7 for the parts outside the CDR3, the full variable domain is EAGVAQSPRYKIIEKRQSVAFWCNPISGHATLYWYQQILGQGPKLLIQFQNNGVVDDSQLPKDRFSAERLKGVDSTLKIQPAKLEDSAVYLCASSPNPDSYEQYFGPGTRLTVT.

The chain couples TRBV5-1 to TRBJ2-7; D unresolved. The germline V gene encodes CDR1 SGHRS and CDR2 YFSETQ. With 1 base removed from V and 2 bases from J, the gap between germline ends came to 7 bases. The CDR3 has 13 residues. The CDR3 sequence: CASSLWGTYEQYV. The CDR3 nucleotides read TGCGCCAGCAGCTTGTGGGGAACCTACGAGCAGTACGTC.

The V call is TRBV2, the J call TRBJ2-1; 9 nucleotides align to TRBD1. The V and J ends lost 0 bases and 12 bases, in that order; junction bases with no gene match: 9. Germline V lookup: CDR1 SNHLY, CDR2 FYNNEI. The CDR3 consists of 15 residues. CDR3 in DNA: TGTGCCAGCAGTGAAGCCCGGGACAGGGCTCTCGGGCAGTTCTTC. Amino acid sequence: CASSEARDRALGQFF.

In this sample, this clone turned up once. V gene TRBV9 combines with J gene TRBJ2-1; 8 bases fit TRBD2. Germline V gene data show CDR1 as SGDLS and CDR2 as YYNGEE. This CDR3 spans 16 amino acids. V lost 4 bases and J lost 10; bases outside the gene matches: 16. CDR3 loop: CASSPRMGTSGVEQFF. The CDR3 coding sequence is TGTGCCAGCAGCCCTCGTATGGGCACTAGCGGCGTAGAGCAGTTCTTC.

The chain carries TRBV30 and TRBJ1-1; no definite D call. V lost 1 base and J lost 1, with 10 bases in between. This CDR3 comprises 14 residues. The germline V gene encodes CDR1 GTSNPN and CDR2 SVGIG (reference sequence). CDR3 sequence: CAWSGGASNTEAFF. CDR3 bases: TGTGCCTGGAGTGGGGGAGCTTCGAACACTGAAGCTTTCTTT.

V is TRBV5-8 and J is TRBJ2-1; D not certain. Deletions cut 0 bases from V and 0 bases from J, with 19 bases between. This CDR3 comprises 19 residues. CDR1 and CDR2 from the germline V gene are SGHTS and YDEGEE. The CDR3 protein is CASSLEVWAGPSSYNEQFF. The DNA for the CDR3 is TGTGCCAGCAGCTTGGAAGTTTGGGCTGGGCCCAGCTCCTACAATGAGCAGTTCTTC.

This clone was seen only once. CDR3 DNA sequence: TGCGCCAGCAGCTCTACAGGGAGAACTGAAGCTTTCTTT. Amino acids: CASSSTGRTEAFF. The J gene is TRBJ1-1, the V gene TRBV5-1; tentative D call: TRBD1 (6 bases). V gave up 3 bases and J gave up 5 bases, with 11 bases separating them. From germline, CDR1 is SGHRS and CDR2 YFSETQ. The CDR3 consists of 13 residues.

The V gene is TRBV5-5, the J gene TRBJ2-7; D is perhaps TRBD1 or TRBD2 (5 bases each). This CDR3 region has 18 residues. V shed 1 base and J shed 0 bases, with 20 bases lying between them. The germline V gene encodes CDR1 SGHKS and CDR2 YYEKEE (reference sequence). CDR3 sequence: CASSLNAPGSGSSYEQYF. The CDR3, as DNA: TGTGCCAGCAGCTTGAACGCCCCAGGGTCGGGGAGCTCCTACGAGCAGTACTTC.

This chain uses TRBV7-2 with TRBJ1-5; the D gene is possibly TRBD1 (5 bases). Germline CDR1 and CDR2: SGHTA and FQGNSA. V lost 6 bases and J 2 bases, leaving 17 bases between the germline ends. The CDR3 spans 16 residues. The CDR3 sequence: CASSSGWGWGNQPQHF. The CDR3 DNA reads as TGTGCCAGCAGTTCCGGCTGGGGCTGGGGCAATCAGCCCCAGCATTTT. Based on the CDR3 plus reference TRBV7-2 and TRBJ1-5, the full variable domain is GAGVSQSPSNKVTEKGKDVELRCDPISGHTALYWYRQSLGQGLEFLIYFQGNSAPDKSGLPSDRFSAERTGGSVSTLTIQRTQQEDSAVYLCASSSGWGWGNQPQHFGDGTRLSIL.

The chain uses TRBV19 and TRBJ1-2; D might be TRBD1 (6 bases). V was pared by 5 bases and J by 4 bases, with 14 bases between. Per the germline V gene, CDR1 is LNHDA and CDR2 is SQIVND (reference sequence). The length of the CDR3 is 14 residues. CDR3 protein: CASSDRDIGYGYTF. In DNA form, the CDR3 reads TGTGCCAGTAGTGACCGGGACATAGGCTATGGCTACACCTTC.

This clone was seen only once. This chain connects TRBV6-5 to TRBJ1-5; D is ambiguous. The V end was cut by 2 bases, the J end by 4 bases, with 3 bases between. The CDR3 spans 12 residues. CDR1 and CDR2 from the germline V gene are MNHEY and SVGAGI. CDR3 DNA sequence: TGTGCCAGCAGTTACGGGAATCAGCCCCAGCATTTT. Protein sequence: CASSYGNQPQHF.

V is TRBV19 and J is TRBJ2-1, with 9 bases identical to TRBD2. Germline-derived CDR1 and CDR2 are LNHDA and SQIVND (reference sequence). Trimming at V came to 4 bases and at J to 3 bases, leaving 1 base not matched to a gene. The CDR3 is 14 residues long. The DNA for the CDR3 is TGTGCCAGTAGTAGCGGGGGGGACTACAATGAGCAGTTCTTC. Translating it yields CASSSGGDYNEQFF.

The chain joins TRBV7-2 to TRBJ2-1; no firm D call. Between the trimmed V and J ends, which lost 4 bases and 0 bases, there was a span of 16 bases. Germline CDR1 reads SGHTA; CDR2 reads FQGNSA. This CDR3 contains 17 residues. In DNA form, the CDR3 reads TGTGCCAGCAGCTATCAGCCCCCGCTGAGCTCCTACAATGAGCAGTTCTTC. Its protein is CASSYQPPLSSYNEQFF.

The chain is built from TRBV6-5 and TRBJ1-5; tentative D call: TRBD1 (6 bases). Germline-derived CDR1 and CDR2 are MNHEY and SVGAGI. V shed 3 bases and J shed 6 bases, with 12 bases lying between them. The CDR3 is 14 amino acids. In nucleotides, the CDR3 is TGTGCCAGCAGTTATAACAGGGAGGCTCAGCCCCAGCATTTT. It specifies CASSYNREAQPQHF.

The J gene is TRBJ1-4, the V gene TRBV4-3; 9 bases are shared with TRBD1. V was clipped by 5 bases and J by 8 bases; unmatched bases: 9. Germline V gene data show CDR1 as LGHNA and CDR2 as YSLEER. This CDR3 has 15 amino acids. CDR3 coding DNA: TGCGCCAGCAGCTCAGGACAGGGGATAGGCGAAAAACTGTTTTTT. Amino acids: CASSSGQGIGEKLFF.

The V call is TRBV30, the J call TRBJ1-1; D is unclear. This CDR3 spans 13 amino acids. Trimming removed 0 bases from V and 1 base from J, with 6 bases in between. The germline gives CDR1 GTSNPN, CDR2 SVGIG (reference sequence). CDR3: CAWSVPRNTEAFF. The CDR3 nucleotides read TGTGCCTGGAGTGTTCCGAGGAACACTGAAGCTTTCTTT.

The V gene is TRBV18, the J gene TRBJ1-2; D is perhaps TRBD1 (5 bases). The length of the CDR3 is 16 residues. Germline CDR1 KGHSH, CDR2 LQKENI. V was trimmed by 0 bases and J by 4 bases, leaving 15 bases between them. CDR3 in DNA: TGTGCCAGCTCACCACCTCTTAAGGGGAGAAGCTATGGCTACACCTTC. Protein sequence: CASSPPLKGRSYGYTF.

The J gene is TRBJ1-6, the V gene TRBV5-4, with 8 bases matching TRBD1. Germline V CDR1 and CDR2: SGHNT, YYREEE (reference sequence). The CDR3 runs to 14 residues. Trimming at V came to 3 bases and at J to 7 bases, leaving 3 bases not matched to a gene. In DNA form, the CDR3 reads TGTGCCAGCAGCTGGGACAGGATCAATTCACCCCTCCACTTT. Translated, it gives CASSWDRINSPLHF.

The chain links TRBV21-1 to TRBJ1-4; the table names TRBD1, a call not compared with the DNA. TRBV21-1 counts as a pseudogene. CDR3 length equals 15 residues. CDR3 nucleotide sequence: TGTGCCAGCAGCACGGGACAGGGGGGTAATGAAAAACTGTTTTTT. This gives the protein CASSTGQGGNEKLFF.

The chain is built from TRBV29-1 and TRBJ2-7; a weak D match, TRBD1 (6 bases). The germline V gene encodes CDR1 SQVTM and CDR2 ANQGSEA. Trimming took off 7 bases at V and 3 bases at J, with 13 bases between the two ends. This CDR3 is built from 12 residues. CDR3 loop: CSGGQGHYEQYF. The CDR3 nucleotides are TGCAGCGGGGGGCAGGGCCACTACGAGCAGTACTTC.

This chain joins TRBV5-8 and TRBJ1-4; D perhaps matches TRBD1 (5 bases). The CDR3 consists of 16 residues. Trimming removed 0 bases at V and 0 bases at J, with 9 bases between. In germline, CDR1 is SGHTS, CDR2 YDEGEE. The CDR3 sequence: CASSLGQRTTNEKLFF. The CDR3 coding sequence is TGTGCCAGCAGCTTGGGACAGCGGACAACTAATGAAAAACTGTTTTTT.

In its sample, this clone was seen once. The chain links TRBV5-1 to TRBJ2-5, with D possibly being TRBD2 (6 bases). The CDR3 loop spans 13 amino acids. Germline V CDR1 and CDR2: SGHRS, YFSETQ. With 4 bases removed from V and 3 bases from J, the gap between germline ends came to 10 bases. The CDR3 bases are TGCGCCAGCAGCCGGTCGGGGGAAGAGACCCAGTACTTC. This codes for CASSRSGEETQYF.

This chain links TRBV7-8 with TRBJ2-7; D not resolved. V lost 1 base and J 1 base, leaving 5 bases between the germline ends. CDR1 and CDR2 from the germline V gene are SGHVS and FQNEAQ. The CDR3 covers 13 residues. CDR3 in amino acids: CASSLGLSYEQYV. The CDR3 DNA sequence: TGTGCCAGCAGCTTAGGATTATCCTACGAGCAGTACGTC.

This clone appeared once. The gene calls are TRBV11-3 and TRBJ2-2, with 7 bases fitting TRBD2. Trimming removed 5 bases from V and 0 bases from J; junction bases left unmatched: 6. The CDR3 is 16 residues long. The germline gives CDR1 SGHNT, CDR2 YENEEA. The CDR3 is CASSPGLGSNTGELFF. DNA for the CDR3: TGTGCCAGCAGCCCAGGACTAGGCTCGAACACCGGGGAGCTGTTTTTT.

This clone was picked up one time. The chain has TRBV27 and TRBJ2-1; D may match TRBD1 or TRBD2 (5 bases each). The V gene's germline CDR1 is MNHEY and CDR2 SMNVEV (reference sequence). Trimming cost V 5 bases and J 0 bases, with 20 bases left between them. The CDR3 extends over 18 amino acids. In nucleotides, the CDR3 is TGTGCCAGCAGTCTCCTCCCGGGGACGCCGAGCTCCTACAATGAGCAGTTCTTC. Encoded protein: CASSLLPGTPSSYNEQFF.

This chain links TRBV6-1 with TRBJ2-4; no definite D call. V was pared by 3 bases and J by 0 bases, with 9 bases between. Germline CDR1 is MNHNS and CDR2 is SASEGT. This CDR3 has 15 amino acids. The chain's CDR3 is CASSEPQLAKNIQYF. The CDR3 DNA sequence: TGTGCCAGCAGTGAGCCACAACTAGCCAAAAACATTCAGTACTTC.

This chain uses TRBV2 with TRBJ2-2, with a tentative D call TRBD1 (6 bases). The length of the CDR3 is 14 residues. Trimming pared 7 bases from V and 7 bases from J, leaving 16 bases between. The V gene's germline CDR1 is SNHLY and CDR2 FYNNEI. The CDR3 region has the DNA TGTGCCAGCACCCCCACAGGGTCGAACGGGGAGCTGTTTTTT. Protein sequence: CASTPTGSNGELFF.